This TCR beta chain originates from a study of shared clonotypes between healthy human individuals (dated by TCRdb to the early 2020s). Broadly, across the study: A couple of women and three men aged 18 to 49 years were included in the cohort. Each donor's leukapheresis produced roughly between about 0.8 and 8.9 billion PBMCs. To increase sequencing depth and limit assay-specific biases, TCR repertoire library preparation and sequencing were carried out by different laboratories using diverse techniques. For each donor, CD4 naive and CD4 memory were each given three plates, CD8 naive was given two plates, and CD8 memory was given one plate. Blood TCR repertoires of about five healthy adults were deeply sequenced to estimate repertoire size and the extent of clonotype sharing between individuals.

The full study reports these points: The small number of donors limited the genetic and exposure-history diversity represented. Across four donors, roughly 5.4% of naive CD4, around 3.3% of naive CD8, 2% to 2.5% of memory CD4, and 0.4% of memory CD8 clonotypes were shared. Pairwise subsampling indicated that sequencing depth was expected to affect the degree of clonotype sharing among donors. Compared with non-shared clonotypes, the clonotypes found in all four sorted-subset donors had higher generation probabilities. Sampling was restricted to blood, and TCR repertoires in tissues likely differ from the TCR repertoires found in blood. Larger estimated clonotype richness was generally found for naive subsets than for memory subsets. Rarefaction of sorted-subset datasets indicated incomplete sequencing despite the large sequencing depth.

Using the deep immunoSEQ assay, multiplex PCR amplified TCR CDR3 regions from genomic DNA. Genomic DNA extracted from each cell subset was distributed evenly over all wells of several immunoSEQ 96-well plates, and each plate served as one replicate. For sorted subsets, each replicate PCR was loaded with 200 ng genomic DNA, equivalent to some 31,000 T cell genomes. Purified libraries were measured with a Qubit 3.0 fluorometer, size-checked on a Bioanalyzer 2100, and measured again with the KAPA Library Quantification kit. Each immunoSEQ 96-well plate was sequenced on its own single-read 150-cycle Illumina NextSeq 550 flow cell. Per the original workflow: Because the immunoSEQ output held only junctional sequences and lacked quality scores, the filtering could not match the filtering applied to full-length reads. To assign V/J genes and CDR3, sequences were annotated against IMGT germline references using PyIR, a Python wrapper for IgBLAST v1.9. Reads were filtered out if the reads had weak V/J assignments (E-value above 1e-6), no CDR3, stop codons, out-of-frame junctions, or ambiguous translated residues. A V3J clonotype was defined by an identical inferred V gene, J gene, and CDR3 amino acid sequence. To compute the percentage overlap between repertoires, the number of shared unique clonotypes was divided by the size of the smaller repertoire. RTK rarefaction, the Chao1 estimator, and Recon v2.1 estimates of unobserved clonotypes were used to assess repertoire richness. Generation probabilities were computed with OLGA for all TCRbeta clonotypes obtained by the gDNA method from several donors. In its TCRdb copy, this immuneACCESS table keeps in-frame sequences only and misses some clones. Where compared with another copy, unresolved V genes explain less than half of these, and the others have no known cause. That table gives V, J and clone size, and the DNA gave D and trimming. The table for this sample lists some 2,000,000 clones; about 95% of them were counted only once. Jointly, the top ten make up roughly 1% of the sample.

Unmatched junction bases come to 5, with V trimmed by 3 bases and J by 0 bases. The CDR3 measures 18 amino acids from cysteine to phenylalanine. Only CDR3 DNA remains: 54 bases, in frame from the first base. The germline V gene (reference sequence) provides CDR1 LNHDA and CDR2 SQIVND. As regards this clone: Its antigen remains undetermined. Base qualities are not at hand, and no much larger clone is one base apart.

CD8 naive samples were obtained by positive selection for CCR7 among CD45RO-negative cells, yielding a CD45RA+CCR7+ population from which TemRA cells were excluded. The donors were healthy, HIV-negative adults with no recently reported acute infections or vaccinations. Every donor was a Caucasian adult living in Nashville, Tennessee, USA. Blood was obtained by leukapheresis, after which PBMCs were separated by Ficoll-Histopaque density gradient centrifugation and cryopreserved in liquid nitrogen vapor phase. Purity and quantity of every magnetically sorted T cell population were checked by analytical flow cytometry. Genomic DNA was isolated from every sorted fraction and measured by UV absorbance on a Nanodrop 2000c.

The sequence was obtained from a man younger than 35 in good health. This chain is built from TRBV19 and TRBJ2-1; a stretch of 13 junction bases matches TRBD2. Sequencing used naive CD8+ T cells sorted from blood. The sample's cell subset or site label, in plain terms: CD45RA+CCR7+. The DNA sequence reads TGTGCCAGTAGTATGGAACTAGCGGGAGGGTTCTCCTACAATGAGCAGTTCTTC. Translated, it gives CASSMELAGGFSYNEQFF. Extended through the reference TRBV19 and TRBJ2-1 proteins, this CDR3 yields the full variable domain: DGGITQSPKYLFRKEGQNVTLSCEQNLNHDAMYWYRQDPGQGLRLIYYSQIVNDFQKGDIAEGYSVSREKKESFPLTVTSAQKNPTAFYLCASSMELAGGFSYNEQFFGPGTRLTVL.